The clone carrying this T cell receptor beta chain was counted many times. Its antigen is unknown. Quantitative barcoded 5'-RACE was used to prepare TCR beta libraries. TCRdb itself ran the 5' RACE reads through MiXCR, one entry per CDR3 protein. The sample contains more than 400,000 distinct CDR3 sequences, roughly 5% of which appear only once. The data stem from a study of CD8 T cells in ankylosing spondylitis. The study, taken as a whole, reports: A motif in TCR beta, a set of fewer than ten highly homologous variants, appeared characteristic of ankylosing spondylitis blood. Earlier reports found some motif variants in synovial fluid and blood in reactive arthritis. There was reportedly significant enrichment of clones that were disease-linked in matched ankylosing spondylitis synovial fluid.

The CDR3 loop spans 14 amino acids. Deletions cut 7 bases from V and 4 bases from J, with 11 bases between. Per germline, CDR1 MNHNS and CDR2 SASEGT. The V and J genes are TRBV6-1 and TRBJ2-6; D unclear. Source material: blood, either unsorted or a sorted T cell fraction (not recorded which). This TCR was sampled from a male donor with ankylosing spondylitis. In nucleotides, the CDR3 is TGTGCCAGCAAGGATGACCACGGGGCCAACGTCCTGACTTTC. Its protein product is CASKDDHGANVLTF.